This TCR beta chain was found in a study of response to subunit inactivated influenza vaccine. MiXCR was run by TCRdb on the RT-PCR reads, yielding one entry per CDR3 protein. This sample has 500,000 to 650,000 distinct CDR3 sequences, with about 8% found just once. This CDR3 comprises 15 residues. V lost 2 bases to trimming and J lost 1 base, with 8 bases between them. CDR1 SEHNR and CDR2 FQNEAQ come from the germline V gene (reference sequence). The sequence derives from a man between 50 and 75 years old who received an inactivated influenza vaccine. Specimen: PBMCs from blood, collected less than 30 months after vaccination. This sequence joins TRBV7-9 and TRBJ2-2, with D uncertain. The CDR3, as DNA: TGTGCCAGCAGCTTATATGCTAGGAACACCGGGGAGCTGTTTTTT. It specifies CASSLYARNTGELFF.